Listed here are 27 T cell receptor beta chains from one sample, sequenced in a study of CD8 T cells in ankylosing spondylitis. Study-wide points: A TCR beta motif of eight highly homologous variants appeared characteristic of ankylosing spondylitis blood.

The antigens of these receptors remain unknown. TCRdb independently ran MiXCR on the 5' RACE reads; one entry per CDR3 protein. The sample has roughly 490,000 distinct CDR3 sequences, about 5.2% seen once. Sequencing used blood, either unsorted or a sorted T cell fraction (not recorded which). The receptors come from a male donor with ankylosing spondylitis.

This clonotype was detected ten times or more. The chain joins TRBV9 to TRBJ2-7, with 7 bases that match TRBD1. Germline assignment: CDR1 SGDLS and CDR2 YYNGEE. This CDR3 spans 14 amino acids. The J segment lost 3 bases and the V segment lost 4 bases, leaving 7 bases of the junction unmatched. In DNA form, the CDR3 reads TGTGCCAGCAGCTCCACCGGACAGGTCTACGAGCAGTACTTC. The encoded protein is CASSSTGQVYEQYF. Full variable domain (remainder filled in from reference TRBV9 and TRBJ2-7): DSGVTQTPKHLITATGQRVTLRCSPRSGDLSVYWYQQSLDQGLQFLIQYYNGEERAKGNILERFSAQQFPDLHSELNLSSLELGDSALYFCASSSTGQVYEQYFGPGTRLTVT.

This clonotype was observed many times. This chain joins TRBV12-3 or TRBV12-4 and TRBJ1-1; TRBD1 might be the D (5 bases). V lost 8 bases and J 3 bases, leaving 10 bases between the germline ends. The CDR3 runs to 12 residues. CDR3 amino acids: CASAAGHTEAFF. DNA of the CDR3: TGTGCCAGCGCCGCAGGGCACACTGAAGCTTTCTTT.

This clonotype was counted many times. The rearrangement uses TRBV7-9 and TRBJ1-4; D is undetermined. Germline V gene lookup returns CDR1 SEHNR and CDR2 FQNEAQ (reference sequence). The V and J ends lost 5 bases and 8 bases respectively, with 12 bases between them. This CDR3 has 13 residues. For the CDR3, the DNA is TGTGCCAGCAGCAGTTGGGCTGAGGAAAAACTGTTTTTT. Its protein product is CASSSWAEEKLFF. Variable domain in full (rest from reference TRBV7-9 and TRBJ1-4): DTGVSQNPRHKITKRGQNVTFRCDPISEHNRLYWYRQTLGQGPEFLTYFQNEAQLEKSRLLSDRFSAERPKGSFSTLEIQRTEQGDSAMYLCASSSWAEEKLFFGSGTQLSVL.

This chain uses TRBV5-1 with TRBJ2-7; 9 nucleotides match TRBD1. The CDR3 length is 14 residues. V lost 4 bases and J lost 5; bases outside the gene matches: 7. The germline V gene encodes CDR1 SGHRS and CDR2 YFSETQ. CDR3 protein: CASSAGTGLNEQYF. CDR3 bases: TGCGCCAGCAGCGCCGGGACAGGGTTAAACGAGCAGTACTTC.

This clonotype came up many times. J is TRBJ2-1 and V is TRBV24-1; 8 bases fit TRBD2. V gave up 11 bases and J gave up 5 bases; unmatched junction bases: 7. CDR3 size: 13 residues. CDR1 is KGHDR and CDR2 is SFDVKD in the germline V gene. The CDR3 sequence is CAIKRRGDNEQFF. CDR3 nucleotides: TGTGCCATCAAGCGGCGGGGGGACAATGAGCAGTTCTTC.

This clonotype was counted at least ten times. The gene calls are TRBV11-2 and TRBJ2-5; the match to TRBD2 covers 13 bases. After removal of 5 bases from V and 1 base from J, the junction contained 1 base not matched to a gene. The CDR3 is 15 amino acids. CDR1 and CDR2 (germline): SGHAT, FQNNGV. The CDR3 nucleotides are TGTGCCAGCAGCCGACTAGCGGGGGGCCAAGAGACCCAGTACTTC. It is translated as CASSRLAGGQETQYF. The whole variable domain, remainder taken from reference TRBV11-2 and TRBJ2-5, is EAGVAQSPRYKIIEKRQSVAFWCNPISGHATLYWYQQILGQGPKLLIQFQNNGVVDDSQLPKDRFSAERLKGVDSTLKIQPAKLEDSAVYLCASSRLAGGQETQYFGPGTRLLVL.

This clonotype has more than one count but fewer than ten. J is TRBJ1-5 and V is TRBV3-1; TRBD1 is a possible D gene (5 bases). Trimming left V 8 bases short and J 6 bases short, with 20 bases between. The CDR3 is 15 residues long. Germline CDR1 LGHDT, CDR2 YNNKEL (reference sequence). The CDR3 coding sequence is TGTGCCAGCGGACCTATGAGTGCAGGGTCTCAGCCCCAGCATTTT. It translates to CASGPMSAGSQPQHF.

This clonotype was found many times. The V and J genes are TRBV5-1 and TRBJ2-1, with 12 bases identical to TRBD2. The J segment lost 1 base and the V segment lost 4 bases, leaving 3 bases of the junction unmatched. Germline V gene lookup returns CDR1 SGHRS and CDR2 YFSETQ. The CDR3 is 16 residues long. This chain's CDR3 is CASSRLAGVSYNEQFF. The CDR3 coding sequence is TGCGCCAGCAGCCGACTAGCGGGAGTATCCTACAATGAGCAGTTCTTC.

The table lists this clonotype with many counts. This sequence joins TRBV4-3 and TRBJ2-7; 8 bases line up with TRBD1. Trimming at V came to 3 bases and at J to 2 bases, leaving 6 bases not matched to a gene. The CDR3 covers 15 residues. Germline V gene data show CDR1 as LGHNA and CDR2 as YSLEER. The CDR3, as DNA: TGCGCCAGCAGCCAGACCGGACAGGGAACCTACGAGCAGTACTTC. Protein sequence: CASSQTGQGTYEQYF.

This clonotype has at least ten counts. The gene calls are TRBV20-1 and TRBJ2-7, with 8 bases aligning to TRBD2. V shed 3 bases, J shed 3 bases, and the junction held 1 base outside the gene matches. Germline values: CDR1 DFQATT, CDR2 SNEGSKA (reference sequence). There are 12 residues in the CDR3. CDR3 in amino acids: CSARREVYEQYF. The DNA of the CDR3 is TGCAGTGCTAGGCGGGAGGTCTACGAGCAGTACTTC.

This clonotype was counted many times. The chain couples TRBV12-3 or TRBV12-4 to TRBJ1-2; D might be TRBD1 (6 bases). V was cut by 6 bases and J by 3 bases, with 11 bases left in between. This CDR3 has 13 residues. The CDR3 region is CASSSTGYYGYTF. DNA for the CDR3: TGTGCCAGCAGCTCTACAGGGTACTATGGCTACACCTTC.

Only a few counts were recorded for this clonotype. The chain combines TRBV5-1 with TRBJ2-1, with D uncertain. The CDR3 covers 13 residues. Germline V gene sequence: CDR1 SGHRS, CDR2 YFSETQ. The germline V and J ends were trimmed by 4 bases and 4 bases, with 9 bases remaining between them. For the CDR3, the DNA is TGCGCCAGCAGCCCCAACGGGTACAATGAGCAGTTCTTC. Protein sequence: CASSPNGYNEQFF.

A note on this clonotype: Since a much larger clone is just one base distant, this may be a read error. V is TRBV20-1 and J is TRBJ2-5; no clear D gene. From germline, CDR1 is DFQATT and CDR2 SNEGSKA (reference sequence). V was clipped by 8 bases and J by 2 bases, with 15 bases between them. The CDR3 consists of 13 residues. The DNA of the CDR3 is TGCAGTTTCCTCCCATCGTTTCAAGAGACCCAGTACTTC. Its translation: CSFLPSFQETQYF.

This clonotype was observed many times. CDR3 sequence: CASRRHGANEKLFF. In DNA form, the CDR3 reads TGTGCCAGCCGTCGACACGGAGCTAATGAAAAACTGTTTTTT. The V call is TRBV27, the J call TRBJ1-4; D remains ambiguous. Germline CDR1 MNHEY, CDR2 SMNVEV (reference sequence). This CDR3 contains 14 residues. V was trimmed by 8 bases and J by 3 bases, leaving 13 bases between them.

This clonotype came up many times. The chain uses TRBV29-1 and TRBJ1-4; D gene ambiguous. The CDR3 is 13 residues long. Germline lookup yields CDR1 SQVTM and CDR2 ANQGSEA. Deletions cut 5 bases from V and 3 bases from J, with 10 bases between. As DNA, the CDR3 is TGCAGCGTTCATGACGGAGCTAATGAAAAACTGTTTTTT. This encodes CSVHDGANEKLFF. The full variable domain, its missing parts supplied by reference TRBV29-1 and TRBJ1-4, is SAVISQKPSRDICQRGTSLTIQCQVDSQVTMMFWYRQQPGQSLTLIATANQGSEATYESGFVIDKFPISRPNLTFSTLTVSNMSPEDSSIYLCSVHDGANEKLFFGSGTQLSVL.

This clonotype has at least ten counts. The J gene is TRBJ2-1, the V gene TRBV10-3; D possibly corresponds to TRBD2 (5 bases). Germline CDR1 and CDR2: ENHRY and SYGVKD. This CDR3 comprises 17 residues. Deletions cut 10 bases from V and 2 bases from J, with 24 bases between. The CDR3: CATHQASRGSPYNEQFF. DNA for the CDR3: TGTGCCACCCACCAAGCGTCTCGAGGGAGCCCCTACAATGAGCAGTTCTTC.

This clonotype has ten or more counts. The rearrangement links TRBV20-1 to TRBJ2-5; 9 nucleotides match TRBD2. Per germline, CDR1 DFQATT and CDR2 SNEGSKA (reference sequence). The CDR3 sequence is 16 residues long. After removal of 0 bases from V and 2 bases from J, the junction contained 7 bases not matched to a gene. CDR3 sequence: CSARDPSGRLQETQYF. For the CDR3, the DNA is TGCAGTGCTAGAGATCCCAGCGGGAGGCTACAAGAGACCCAGTACTTC.

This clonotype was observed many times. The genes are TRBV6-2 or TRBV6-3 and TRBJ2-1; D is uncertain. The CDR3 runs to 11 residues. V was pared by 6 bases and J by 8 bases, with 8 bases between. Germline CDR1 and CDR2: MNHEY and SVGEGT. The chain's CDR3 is CASSRADEQFF. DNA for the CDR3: TGTGCCAGCAGCCGTGCGGATGAGCAGTTCTTC.

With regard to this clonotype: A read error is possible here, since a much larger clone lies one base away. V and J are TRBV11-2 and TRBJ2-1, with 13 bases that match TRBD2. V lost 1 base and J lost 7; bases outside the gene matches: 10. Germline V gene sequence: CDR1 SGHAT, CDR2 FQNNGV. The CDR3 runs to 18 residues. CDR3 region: CASSLGKYGLAGVNEQFF. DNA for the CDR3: TGTGCCAGCAGCTTAGGGAAATATGGACTAGCGGGGGTTAATGAGCAGTTCTTC.

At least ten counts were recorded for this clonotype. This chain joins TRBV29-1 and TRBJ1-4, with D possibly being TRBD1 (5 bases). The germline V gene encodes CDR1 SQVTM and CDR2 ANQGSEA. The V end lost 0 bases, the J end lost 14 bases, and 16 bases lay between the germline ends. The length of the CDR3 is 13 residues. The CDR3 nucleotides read TGCAGCGTTGAAGATAAAGCAGGGAACGGTCTGTTTTTT. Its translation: CSVEDKAGNGLFF. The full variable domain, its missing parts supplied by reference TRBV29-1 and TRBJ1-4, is SAVISQKPSRDICQRGTSLTIQCQVDSQVTMMFWYRQQPGQSLTLIATANQGSEATYESGFVIDKFPISRPNLTFSTLTVSNMSPEDSSIYLCSVEDKAGNGLFFGSGTQLSVL.

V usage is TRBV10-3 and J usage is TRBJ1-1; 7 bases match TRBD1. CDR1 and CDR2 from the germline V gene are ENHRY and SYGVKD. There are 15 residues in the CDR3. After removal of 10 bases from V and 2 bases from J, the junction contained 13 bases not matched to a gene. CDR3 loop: CASQGGDRHNTEAFF. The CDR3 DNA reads TGTGCCAGCCAAGGGGGGGACAGACATAACACTGAAGCTTTCTTT.

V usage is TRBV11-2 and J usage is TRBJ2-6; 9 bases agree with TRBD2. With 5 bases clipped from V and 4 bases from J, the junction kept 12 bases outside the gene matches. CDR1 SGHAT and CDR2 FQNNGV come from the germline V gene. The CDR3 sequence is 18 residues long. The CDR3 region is CASSLRMRGGAGANVLTF. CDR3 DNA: TGTGCCAGCAGCCTTAGAATGCGGGGGGGCGCCGGGGCCAACGTCCTGACTTTC.

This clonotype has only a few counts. This CDR3 is CASSYLGRENSPLHF. CDR3 sequence (DNA): TGTGCCAGCAGTTACCTCGGCAGGGAAAATTCACCCCTCCACTTT. This chain connects TRBV6-2 or TRBV6-3 to TRBJ1-6, with a possible D match to TRBD1 (5 bases). This CDR3 contains 15 residues. Germline CDR1 and CDR2: MNHEY and SVGEGT. The V and J ends lost 2 bases and 7 bases respectively, with 12 bases between them.

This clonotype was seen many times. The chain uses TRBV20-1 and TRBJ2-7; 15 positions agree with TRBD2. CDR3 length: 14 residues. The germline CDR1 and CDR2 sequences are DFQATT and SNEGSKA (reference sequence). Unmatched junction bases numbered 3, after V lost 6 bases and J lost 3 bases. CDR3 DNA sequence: TGCAGTGCGGGACTAGCGGGGGGCCTCTACGAGCAGTACTTC. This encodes CSAGLAGGLYEQYF.

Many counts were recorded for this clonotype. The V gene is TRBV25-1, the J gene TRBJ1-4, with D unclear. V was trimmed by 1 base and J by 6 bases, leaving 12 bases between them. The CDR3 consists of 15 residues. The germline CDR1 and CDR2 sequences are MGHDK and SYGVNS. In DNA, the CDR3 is TGTGCCAGCAGTGAATTTGGCTCACGGGATGAAAAACTGTTTTTT. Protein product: CASSEFGSRDEKLFF.

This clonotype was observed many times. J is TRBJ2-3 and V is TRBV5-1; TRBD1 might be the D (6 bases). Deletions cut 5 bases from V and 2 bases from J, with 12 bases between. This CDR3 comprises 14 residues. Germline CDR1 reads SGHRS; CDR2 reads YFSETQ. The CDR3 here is CASSDTGITDTQYF. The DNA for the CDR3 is TGCGCCAGCAGTGATACAGGGATCACAGATACGCAGTATTTT.

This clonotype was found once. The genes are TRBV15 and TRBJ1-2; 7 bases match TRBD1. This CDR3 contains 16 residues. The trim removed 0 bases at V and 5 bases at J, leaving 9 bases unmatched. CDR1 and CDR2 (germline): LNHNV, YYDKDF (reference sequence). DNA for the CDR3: TGTGCCACCAGCAGAGATTGGAACAGGGGATCGTATGGCTACACCTTC. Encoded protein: CATSRDWNRGSYGYTF.